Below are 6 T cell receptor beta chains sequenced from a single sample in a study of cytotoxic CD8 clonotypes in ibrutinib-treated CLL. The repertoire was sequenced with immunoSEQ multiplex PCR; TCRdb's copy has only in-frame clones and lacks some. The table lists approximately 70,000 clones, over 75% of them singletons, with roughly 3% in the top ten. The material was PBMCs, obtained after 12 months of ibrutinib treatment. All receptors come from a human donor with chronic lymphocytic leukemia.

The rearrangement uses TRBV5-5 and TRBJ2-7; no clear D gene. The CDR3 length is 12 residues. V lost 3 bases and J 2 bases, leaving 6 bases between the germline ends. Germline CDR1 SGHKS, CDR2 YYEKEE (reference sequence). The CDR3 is CASSYSTYEQYF. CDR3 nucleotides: TGTGCCAGCAGCTACAGCACCTACGAGCAGTACTTC.

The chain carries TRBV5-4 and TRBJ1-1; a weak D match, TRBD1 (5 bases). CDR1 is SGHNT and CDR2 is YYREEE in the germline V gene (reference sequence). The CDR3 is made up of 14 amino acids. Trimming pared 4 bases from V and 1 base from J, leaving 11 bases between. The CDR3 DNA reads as TGTGCCAGCAGCCGGCAGGGTTGGAACACTGAAGCTTTCTTT. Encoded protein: CASSRQGWNTEAFF. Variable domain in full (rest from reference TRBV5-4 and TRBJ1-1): ETGVTQSPTHLIKTRGQQVTLRCSSQSGHNTVSWYQQALGQGPQFIFQYYREEENGRGNFPPRFSGLQFPNYSSELNVNALELDDSALYLCASSRQGWNTEAFFGQGTRLTVV.

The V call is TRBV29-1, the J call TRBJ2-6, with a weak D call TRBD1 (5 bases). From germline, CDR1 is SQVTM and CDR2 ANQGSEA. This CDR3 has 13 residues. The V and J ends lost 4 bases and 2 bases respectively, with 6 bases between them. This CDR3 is CSVVGAGANVLTF. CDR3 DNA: TGCAGCGTTGTAGGGGCTGGGGCCAACGTCCTGACTTTC.

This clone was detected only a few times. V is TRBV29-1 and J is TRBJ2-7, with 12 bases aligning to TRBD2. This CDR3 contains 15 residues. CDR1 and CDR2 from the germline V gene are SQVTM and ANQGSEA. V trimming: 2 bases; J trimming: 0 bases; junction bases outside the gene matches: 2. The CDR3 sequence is CSVELAGGSSYEQYF. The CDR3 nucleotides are TGCAGCGTTGAACTAGCGGGAGGGTCCTCCTACGAGCAGTACTTC.

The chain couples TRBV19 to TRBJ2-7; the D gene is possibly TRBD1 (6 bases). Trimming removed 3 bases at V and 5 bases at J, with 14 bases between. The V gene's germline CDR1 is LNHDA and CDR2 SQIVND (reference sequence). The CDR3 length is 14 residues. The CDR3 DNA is TGTGCCAGTAGTATGAGGGGGTCGATGGACGAGCAGTACTTC. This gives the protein CASSMRGSMDEQYF.

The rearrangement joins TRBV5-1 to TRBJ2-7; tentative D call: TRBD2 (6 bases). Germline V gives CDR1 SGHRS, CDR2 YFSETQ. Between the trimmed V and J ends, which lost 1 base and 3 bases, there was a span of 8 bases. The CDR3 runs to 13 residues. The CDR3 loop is CASSLIGGYEQYF. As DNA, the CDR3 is TGCGCCAGCAGCTTGATCGGGGGCTACGAGCAGTACTTC.